This paragraph reports one TCR beta chain. As yet, its antigen is unknown. Other nucleotide sequences in the sample specify the same CDR3. CDR1 and CDR2 from the germline V gene are SEHNR and FQNEAQ (reference sequence). Losses at the gene ends were 3 bases for V and 5 bases for J; bases not matched to a gene: 3. The CDR3 length is 13 residues. Each subset's genomic DNA was split evenly across several immunoSEQ plates. The assay was immunoSEQ multiplex PCR, and TCRdb's table has in-frame clones only and misses some. The sample has about 800,000 clones; around 96% are singletons. Naive CD8 populations comprised CD45RO-negative cells positively selected for CCR7, excluding terminally differentiated effector memory CD45RA+ cells. Donors were healthy HIV-negative adults without recently reported acute infections or vaccinations. This sample is part of a study of shared clonotypes between healthy human individuals. Study-wide results and limits: Relative to clonotypes present in all four donors, those not shared had lower generation probabilities. A generally larger estimated richness was seen in naive subsets than in memory subsets.

The clonotype comes from a man aged 25-45 years in good health. Sequenced: naive CD8+ T cells sorted from blood. This chain uses TRBV7-9 with TRBJ2-5, with TRBD1 matching 7 bases. The CDR3 reads CASSFRGRETQYF. DNA of the CDR3: TGTGCCAGCAGCTTTAGGGGGCGTGAGACCCAGTACTTC.